This TCR beta chain was sequenced for a study of cytomegalovirus exposure and HLA in healthy donors. Study as a whole: The roughly 670 first-cohort repertoires shared a platform with the approximately 110 validation repertoires, as reported in a later analysis. Study-wide results and caveats: Cytomegalovirus-associated TCR beta chains were listed, numbering roughly 150.

Profiling relied on immunoSEQ multiplex PCR, and the TCRdb table lists in-frame clones only, not all of them. The table has a few hundred thousand clones, 75% to 90% seen once. About this clone: As yet, its antigen is unknown.

The trim removed 2 bases at V and 4 bases at J, leaving 10 bases unmatched. The germline gives CDR1 SGDLS, CDR2 YYNGEE. CDR3 size: 18 residues. V gene TRBV9 combines with J gene TRBJ2-3, with 13 bases aligning to TRBD2. This TCR was recovered from a woman under 30 in good health and CMV-seronegative. The sample was PBMCs. CDR3 DNA sequence: TGTGCCAGCAGCGTTGGCCTCGGGACTAGCGGGATTGCAGATACGCAGTATTTT. Translating it yields CASSVGLGTSGIADTQYF. Variable domain in full (rest from reference TRBV9 and TRBJ2-3): DSGVTQTPKHLITATGQRVTLRCSPRSGDLSVYWYQQSLDQGLQFLIQYYNGEERAKGNILERFSAQQFPDLHSELNLSSLELGDSALYFCASSVGLGTSGIADTQYFGPGTRLTVL.